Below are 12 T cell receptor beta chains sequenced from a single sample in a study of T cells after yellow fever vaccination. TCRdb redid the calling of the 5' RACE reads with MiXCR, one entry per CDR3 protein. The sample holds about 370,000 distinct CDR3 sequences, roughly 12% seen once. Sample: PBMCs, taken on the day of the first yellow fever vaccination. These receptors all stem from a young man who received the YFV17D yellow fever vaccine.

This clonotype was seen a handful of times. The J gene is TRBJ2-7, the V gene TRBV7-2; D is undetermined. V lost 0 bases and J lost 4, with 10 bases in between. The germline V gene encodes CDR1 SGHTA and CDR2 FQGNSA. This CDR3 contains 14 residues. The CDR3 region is CASSLAGFQYEQYF. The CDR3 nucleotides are TGTGCCAGCAGCTTAGCAGGGTTTCAGTACGAGCAGTACTTC.

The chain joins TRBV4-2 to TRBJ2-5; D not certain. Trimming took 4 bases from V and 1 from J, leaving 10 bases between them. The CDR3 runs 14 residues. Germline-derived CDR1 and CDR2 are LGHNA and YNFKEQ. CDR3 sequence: CASSPGLFQETQYF. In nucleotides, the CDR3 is TGTGCCAGCAGCCCCGGGCTCTTCCAAGAGACCCAGTACTTC.

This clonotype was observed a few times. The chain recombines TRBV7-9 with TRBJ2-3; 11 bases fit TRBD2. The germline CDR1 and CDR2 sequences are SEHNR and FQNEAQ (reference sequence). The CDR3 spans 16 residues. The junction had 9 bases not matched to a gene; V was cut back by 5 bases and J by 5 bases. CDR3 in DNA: TGTGCCAGCAGCAATCTAGCGGGGGGATGGAAAGATACGCAGTATTTT. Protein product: CASSNLAGGWKDTQYF.

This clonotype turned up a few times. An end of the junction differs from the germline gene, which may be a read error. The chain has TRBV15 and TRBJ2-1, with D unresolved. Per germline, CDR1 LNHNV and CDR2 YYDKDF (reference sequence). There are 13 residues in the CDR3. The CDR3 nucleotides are TGTGCCACCAACAGAGATACGGTAAATGAGCAGTTCTTC. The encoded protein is CATNRDTVNEQFF.

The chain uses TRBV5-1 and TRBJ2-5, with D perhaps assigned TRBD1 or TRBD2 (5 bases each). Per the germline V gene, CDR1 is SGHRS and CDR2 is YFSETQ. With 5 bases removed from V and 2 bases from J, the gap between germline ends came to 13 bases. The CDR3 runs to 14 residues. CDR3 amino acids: CASRRDEWQETQYF. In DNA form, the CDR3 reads TGCGCCAGCAGACGGGACGAATGGCAAGAGACCCAGTACTTC.

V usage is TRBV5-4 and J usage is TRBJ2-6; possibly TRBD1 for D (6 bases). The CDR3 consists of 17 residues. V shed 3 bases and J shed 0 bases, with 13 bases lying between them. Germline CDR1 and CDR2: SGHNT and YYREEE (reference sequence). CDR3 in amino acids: CASSSPTGSSGANVLTF. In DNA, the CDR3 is TGTGCCAGCAGCTCTCCGACAGGAAGCTCTGGGGCCAACGTCCTGACTTTC. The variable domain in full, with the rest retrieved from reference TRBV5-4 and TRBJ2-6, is ETGVTQSPTHLIKTRGQQVTLRCSSQSGHNTVSWYQQALGQGPQFIFQYYREEENGRGNFPPRFSGLQFPNYSSELNVNALELDDSALYLCASSSPTGSSGANVLTFGAGSRLTVL.

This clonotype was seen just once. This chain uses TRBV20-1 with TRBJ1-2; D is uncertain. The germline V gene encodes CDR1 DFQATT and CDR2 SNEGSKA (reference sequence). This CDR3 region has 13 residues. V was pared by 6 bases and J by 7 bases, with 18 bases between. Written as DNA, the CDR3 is TGCAGTGCCACCGACGGGGTGATCCGTGGCTACACCTTC. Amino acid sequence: CSATDGVIRGYTF.

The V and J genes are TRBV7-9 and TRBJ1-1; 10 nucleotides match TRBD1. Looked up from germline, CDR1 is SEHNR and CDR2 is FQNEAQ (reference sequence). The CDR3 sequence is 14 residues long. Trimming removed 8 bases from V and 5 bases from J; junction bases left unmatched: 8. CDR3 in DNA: TGTGCCAGCCGGCGGACAGGGGGTTGGACTGAAGCTTTCTTT. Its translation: CASRRTGGWTEAFF. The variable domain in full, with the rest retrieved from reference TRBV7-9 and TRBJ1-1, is DTGVSQNPRHKITKRGQNVTFRCDPISEHNRLYWYRQTLGQGPEFLTYFQNEAQLEKSRLLSDRFSAERPKGSFSTLEIQRTEQGDSAMYLCASRRTGGWTEAFFGQGTRLTVV.

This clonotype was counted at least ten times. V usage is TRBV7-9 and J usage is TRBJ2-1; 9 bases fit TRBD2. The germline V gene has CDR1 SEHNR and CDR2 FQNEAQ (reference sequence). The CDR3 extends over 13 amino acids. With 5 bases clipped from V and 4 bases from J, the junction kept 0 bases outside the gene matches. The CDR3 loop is CASSSGGYNEQFF. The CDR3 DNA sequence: TGTGCCAGCAGCAGCGGGGGGTACAATGAGCAGTTCTTC.

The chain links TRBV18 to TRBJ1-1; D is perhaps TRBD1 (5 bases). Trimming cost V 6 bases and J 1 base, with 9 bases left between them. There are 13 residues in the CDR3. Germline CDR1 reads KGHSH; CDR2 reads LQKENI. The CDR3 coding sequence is TGTGCCAGCTCCAGGGATAAGAACACTGAAGCTTTCTTT. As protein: CASSRDKNTEAFF. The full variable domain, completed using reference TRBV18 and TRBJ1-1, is NAGVMQNPRHLVRRRGQEARLRCSPMKGHSHVYWYRQLPEEGLKFMVYLQKENIIDESGMPKERFSAEFPKEGPSILRIQQVVRGDSAAYFCASSRDKNTEAFFGQGTRLTVV.

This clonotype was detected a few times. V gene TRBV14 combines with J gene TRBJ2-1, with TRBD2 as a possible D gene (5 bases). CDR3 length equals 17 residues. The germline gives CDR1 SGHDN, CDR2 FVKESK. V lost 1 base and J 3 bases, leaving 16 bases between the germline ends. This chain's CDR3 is CASSQVHRDALYNEQFF. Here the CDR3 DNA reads TGTGCCAGCAGCCAAGTCCACCGGGATGCCCTCTACAATGAGCAGTTCTTC. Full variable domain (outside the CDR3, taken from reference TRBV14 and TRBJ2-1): EAGVTQFPSHSVIEKGQTVTLRCDPISGHDNLYWYRRVMGKEIKFLLHFVKESKQDESGMPNNRFLAERTGGTYSTLKVQPAELEDSGVYFCASSQVHRDALYNEQFFGPGTRLTVL.

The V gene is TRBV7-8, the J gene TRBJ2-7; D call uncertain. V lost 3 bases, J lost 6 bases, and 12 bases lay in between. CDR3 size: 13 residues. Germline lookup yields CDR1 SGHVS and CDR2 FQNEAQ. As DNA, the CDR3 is TGTGCCAGCAGCTTTTTAGGCTTCGGCGAGCAGTACTTC. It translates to CASSFLGFGEQYF.